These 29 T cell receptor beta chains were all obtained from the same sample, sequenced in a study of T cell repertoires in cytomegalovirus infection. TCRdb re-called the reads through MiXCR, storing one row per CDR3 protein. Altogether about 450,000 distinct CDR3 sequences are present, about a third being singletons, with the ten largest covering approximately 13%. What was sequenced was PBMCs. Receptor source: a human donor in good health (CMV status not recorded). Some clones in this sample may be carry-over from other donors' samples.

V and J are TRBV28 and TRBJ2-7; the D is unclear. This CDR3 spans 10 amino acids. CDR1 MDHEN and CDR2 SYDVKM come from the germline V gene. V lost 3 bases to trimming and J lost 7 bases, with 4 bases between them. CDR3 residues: CASSFKEQYF. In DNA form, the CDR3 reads TGTGCCAGCAGTTTTAAAGAGCAGTACTTC.

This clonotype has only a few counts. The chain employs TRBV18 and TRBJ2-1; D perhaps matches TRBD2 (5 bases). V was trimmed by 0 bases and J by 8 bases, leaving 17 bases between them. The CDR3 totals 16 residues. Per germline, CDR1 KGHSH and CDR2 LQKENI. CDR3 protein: CASSPPLAGSKDEQFF. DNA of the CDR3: TGTGCCAGCTCACCACCGTTGGCGGGTTCGAAGGATGAGCAGTTCTTC.

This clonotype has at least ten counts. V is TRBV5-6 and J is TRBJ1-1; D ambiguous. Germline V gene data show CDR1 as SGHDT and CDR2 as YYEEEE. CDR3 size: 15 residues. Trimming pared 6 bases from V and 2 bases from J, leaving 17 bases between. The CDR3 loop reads CASTSGPAVNTEAFF. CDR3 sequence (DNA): TGTGCCAGCACCTCCGGTCCCGCGGTAAACACTGAAGCTTTCTTT.

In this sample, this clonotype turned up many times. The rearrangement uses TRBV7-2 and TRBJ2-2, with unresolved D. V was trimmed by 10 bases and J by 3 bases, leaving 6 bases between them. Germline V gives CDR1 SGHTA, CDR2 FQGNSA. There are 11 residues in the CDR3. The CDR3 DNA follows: TGTGCCATATCATACACCGGGGAGCTGTTTTTT. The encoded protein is CAISYTGELFF.

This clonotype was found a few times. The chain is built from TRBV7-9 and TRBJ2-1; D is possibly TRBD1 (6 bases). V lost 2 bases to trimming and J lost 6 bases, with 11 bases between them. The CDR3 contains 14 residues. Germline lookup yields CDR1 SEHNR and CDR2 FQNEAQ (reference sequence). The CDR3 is CASSLRQVINEQFF. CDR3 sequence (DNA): TGTGCCAGCAGCTTAAGACAGGTAATCAATGAGCAGTTCTTC.

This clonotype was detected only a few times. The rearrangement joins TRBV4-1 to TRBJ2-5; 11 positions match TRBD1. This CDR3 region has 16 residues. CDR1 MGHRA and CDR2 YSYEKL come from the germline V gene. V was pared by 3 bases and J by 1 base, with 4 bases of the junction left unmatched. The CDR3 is CASSQLGTGGQETQYF. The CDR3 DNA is TGCGCCAGCAGCCAGCTCGGGACAGGGGGCCAAGAGACCCAGTACTTC.

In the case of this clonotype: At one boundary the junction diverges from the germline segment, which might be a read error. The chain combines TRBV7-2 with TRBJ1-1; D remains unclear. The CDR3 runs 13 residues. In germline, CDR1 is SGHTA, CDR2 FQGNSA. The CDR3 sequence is CASSLGPNPEAFF. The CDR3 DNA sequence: TGTGCCAGCAGCTTAGGTCCGAACCCTGAAGCTTTCTTT.

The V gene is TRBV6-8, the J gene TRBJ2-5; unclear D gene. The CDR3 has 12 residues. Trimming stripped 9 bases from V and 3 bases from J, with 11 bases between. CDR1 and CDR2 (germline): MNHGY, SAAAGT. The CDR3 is CASSTREETQYF. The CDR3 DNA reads TGTGCCAGTTCGACCCGGGAAGAGACCCAGTACTTC.

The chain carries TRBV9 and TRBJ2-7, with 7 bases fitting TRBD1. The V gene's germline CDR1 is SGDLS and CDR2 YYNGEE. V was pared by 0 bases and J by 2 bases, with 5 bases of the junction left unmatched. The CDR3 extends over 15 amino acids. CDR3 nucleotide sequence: TGTGCCAGCAGCGTAGCATACAGGGGTCCCTACGAGCAGTACTTC. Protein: CASSVAYRGPYEQYF.

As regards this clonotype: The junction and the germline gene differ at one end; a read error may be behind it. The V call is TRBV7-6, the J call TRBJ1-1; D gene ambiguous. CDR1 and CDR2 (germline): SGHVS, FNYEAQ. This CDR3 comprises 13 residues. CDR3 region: CSSSSGMNTEAFF. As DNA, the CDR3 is TGTTCCAGCAGCTCCGGAATGAACACTGAAGCTTTCTTT. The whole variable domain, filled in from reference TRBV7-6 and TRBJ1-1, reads GAGVSQSPRYKVTKRGQDVALRCDPISGHVSLYWYRQALGQGPEFLTYFNYEAQQDKSGLPNDRFSAERPEGSISTLTIQRTEQRDSAMYRCSSSSGMNTEAFFGQGTRLTVV.

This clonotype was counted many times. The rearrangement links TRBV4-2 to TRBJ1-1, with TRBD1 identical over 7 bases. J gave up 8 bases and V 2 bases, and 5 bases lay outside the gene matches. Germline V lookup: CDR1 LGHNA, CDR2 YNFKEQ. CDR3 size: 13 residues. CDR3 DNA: TGTGCCAGCAGCCAAACTCCGGGACAGGAAGCTTTCTTT. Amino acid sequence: CASSQTPGQEAFF.

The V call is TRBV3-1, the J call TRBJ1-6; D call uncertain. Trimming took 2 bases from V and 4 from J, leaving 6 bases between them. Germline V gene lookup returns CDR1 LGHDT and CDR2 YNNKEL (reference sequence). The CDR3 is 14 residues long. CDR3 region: CASSQNQYNSPLHF. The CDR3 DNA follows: TGTGCCAGCAGCCAAAATCAGTATAATTCACCCCTCCACTTT.

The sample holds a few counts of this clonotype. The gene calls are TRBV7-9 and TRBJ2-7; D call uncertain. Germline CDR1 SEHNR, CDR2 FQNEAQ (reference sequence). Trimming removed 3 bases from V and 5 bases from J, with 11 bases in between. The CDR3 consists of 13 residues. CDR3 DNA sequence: TGTGCCAGCAGCTTGGGTGAAACCCACGAGCAGTACTTC. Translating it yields CASSLGETHEQYF.

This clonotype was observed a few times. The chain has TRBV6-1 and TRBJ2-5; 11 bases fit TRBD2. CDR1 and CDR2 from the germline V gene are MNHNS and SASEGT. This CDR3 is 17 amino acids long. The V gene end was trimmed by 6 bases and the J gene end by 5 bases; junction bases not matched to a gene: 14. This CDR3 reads CASSQGLADLGVETQYF. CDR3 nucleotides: TGTGCCAGCAGCCAGGGACTAGCGGACCTAGGTGTGGAGACCCAGTACTTC.

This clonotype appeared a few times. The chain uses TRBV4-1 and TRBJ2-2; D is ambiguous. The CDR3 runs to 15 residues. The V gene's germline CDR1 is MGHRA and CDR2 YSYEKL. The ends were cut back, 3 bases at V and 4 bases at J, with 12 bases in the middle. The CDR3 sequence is CASSHPTDPTGELFF. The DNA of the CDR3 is TGCGCCAGCAGCCACCCCACGGATCCCACCGGGGAGCTGTTTTTT.

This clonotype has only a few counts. CDR3 DNA: TGTGCCAGCAGTCTCCGGGGGAGCGGAACCTACGAGCAGTACTTC. Protein sequence: CASSLRGSGTYEQYF. The chain carries TRBV12-3 or TRBV12-4 and TRBJ2-7; D perhaps matches TRBD2 (6 bases). Between the trimmed V and J ends, which lost 5 bases and 2 bases, there was a span of 16 bases. This CDR3 is built from 15 residues.

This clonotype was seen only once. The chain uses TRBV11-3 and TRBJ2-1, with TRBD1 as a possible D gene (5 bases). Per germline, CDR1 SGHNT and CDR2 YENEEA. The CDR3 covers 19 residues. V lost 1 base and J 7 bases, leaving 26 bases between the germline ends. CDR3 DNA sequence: TGTGCCAGCAGCTTAGCTGCAGGGTATCGGCCCGTGTCTCGGAATGAGCAGTTCTTC. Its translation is CASSLAAGYRPVSRNEQFF.

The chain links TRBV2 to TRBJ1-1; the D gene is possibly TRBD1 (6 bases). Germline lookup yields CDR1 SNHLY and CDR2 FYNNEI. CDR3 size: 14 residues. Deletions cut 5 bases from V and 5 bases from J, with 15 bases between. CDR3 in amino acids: CASSQWTAQTEAFF. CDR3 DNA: TGTGCCAGCAGTCAATGGACAGCGCAAACTGAAGCTTTCTTT.

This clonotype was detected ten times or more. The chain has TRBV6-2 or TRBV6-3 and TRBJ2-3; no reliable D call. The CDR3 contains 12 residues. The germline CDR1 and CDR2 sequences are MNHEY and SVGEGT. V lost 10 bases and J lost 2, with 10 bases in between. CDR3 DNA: TGTGCCACAGGTCCCGCCACAGATACGCAGTATTTT. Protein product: CATGPATDTQYF.

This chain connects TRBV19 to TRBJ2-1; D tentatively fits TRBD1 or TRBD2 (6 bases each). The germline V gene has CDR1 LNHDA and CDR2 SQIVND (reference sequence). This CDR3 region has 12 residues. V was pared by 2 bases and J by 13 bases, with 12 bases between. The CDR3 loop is CASSIQGTDQFF. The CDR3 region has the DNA TGTGCCAGTAGTATACAGGGGACTGATCAGTTCTTC. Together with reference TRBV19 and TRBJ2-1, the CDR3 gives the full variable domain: DGGITQSPKYLFRKEGQNVTLSCEQNLNHDAMYWYRQDPGQGLRLIYYSQIVNDFQKGDIAEGYSVSREKKESFPLTVTSAQKNPTAFYLCASSIQGTDQFFGPGTRLTVL.

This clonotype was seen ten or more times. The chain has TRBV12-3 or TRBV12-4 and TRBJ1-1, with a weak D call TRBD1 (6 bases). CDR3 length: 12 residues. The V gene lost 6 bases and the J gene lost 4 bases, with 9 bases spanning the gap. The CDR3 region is CASRRGSTEAFF. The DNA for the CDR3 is TGTGCCAGCAGAAGGGGGTCCACTGAAGCTTTCTTT.

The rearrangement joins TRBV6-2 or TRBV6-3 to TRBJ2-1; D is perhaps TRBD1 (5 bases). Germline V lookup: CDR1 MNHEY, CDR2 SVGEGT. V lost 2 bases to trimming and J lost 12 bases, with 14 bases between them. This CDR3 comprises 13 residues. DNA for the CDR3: TGTGCCAGCAGTTACGGTGGGCAGGGCGGGCAGTTCTTC. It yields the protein CASSYGGQGGQFF.

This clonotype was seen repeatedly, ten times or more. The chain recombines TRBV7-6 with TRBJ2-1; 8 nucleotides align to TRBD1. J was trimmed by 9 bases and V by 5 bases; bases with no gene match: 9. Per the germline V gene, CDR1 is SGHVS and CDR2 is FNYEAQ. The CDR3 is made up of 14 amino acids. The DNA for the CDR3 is TGTGCCAGCAGCCACGGACAGGGATGGGGTGAGCAGTTCTTC. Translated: CASSHGQGWGEQFF.

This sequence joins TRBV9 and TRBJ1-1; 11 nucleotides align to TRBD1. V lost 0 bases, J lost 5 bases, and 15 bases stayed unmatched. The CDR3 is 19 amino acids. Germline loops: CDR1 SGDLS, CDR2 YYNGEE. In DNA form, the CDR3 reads TGTGCCAGCAGCGTAGTAACAGGGGACAGGGGGATATCGGGGACTGAAGCTTTCTTT. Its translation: CASSVVTGDRGISGTEAFF.

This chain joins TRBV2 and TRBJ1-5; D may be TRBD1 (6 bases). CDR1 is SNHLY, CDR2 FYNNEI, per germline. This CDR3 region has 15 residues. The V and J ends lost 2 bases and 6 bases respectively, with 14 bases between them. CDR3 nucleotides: TGTGCCAGCAGTGAAAGAGGGGGGAGCGCTCAGCCCCAGCATTTT. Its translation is CASSERGGSAQPQHF. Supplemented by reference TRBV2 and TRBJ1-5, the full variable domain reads EPEVTQTPSHQVTQMGQEVILRCVPISNHLYFYWYRQILGQKVEFLVSFYNNEISEKSEIFDDQFSVERPDGSNFTLKIRSTKLEDSAMYFCASSERGGSAQPQHFGDGTRLSIL.

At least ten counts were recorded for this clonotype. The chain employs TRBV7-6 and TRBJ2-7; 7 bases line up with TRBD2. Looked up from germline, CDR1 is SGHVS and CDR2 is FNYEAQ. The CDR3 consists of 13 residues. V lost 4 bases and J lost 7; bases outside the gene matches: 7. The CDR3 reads CASSSRGAGEQYF. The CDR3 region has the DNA TGTGCCAGCAGCTCCCGTGGAGCGGGGGAGCAGTACTTC.

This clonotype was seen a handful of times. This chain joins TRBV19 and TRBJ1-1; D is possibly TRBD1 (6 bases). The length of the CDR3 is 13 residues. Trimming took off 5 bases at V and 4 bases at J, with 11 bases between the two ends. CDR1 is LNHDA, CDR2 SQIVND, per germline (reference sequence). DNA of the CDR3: TGTGCCAGTAGTTTCTTGGACAGCACTGAAGCTTTCTTT. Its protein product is CASSFLDSTEAFF.

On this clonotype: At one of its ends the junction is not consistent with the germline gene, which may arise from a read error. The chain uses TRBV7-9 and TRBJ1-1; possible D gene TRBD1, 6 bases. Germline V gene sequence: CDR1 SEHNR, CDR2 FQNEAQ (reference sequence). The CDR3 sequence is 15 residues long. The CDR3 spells CASSLDGRGSTEALF. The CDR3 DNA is TGTGCCAGCAGCTTAGACGGCAGGGGTTCCACTGAAGCTTTATTT.

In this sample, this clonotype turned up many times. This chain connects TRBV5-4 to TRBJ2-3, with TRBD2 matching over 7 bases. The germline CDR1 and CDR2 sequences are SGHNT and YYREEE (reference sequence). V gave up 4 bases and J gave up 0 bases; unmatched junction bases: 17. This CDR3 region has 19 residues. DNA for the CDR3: TGTGCCAGCAGCCCTGGAGGGCTAGCGGAAATACTTAGCACAGATACGCAGTATTTT. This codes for CASSPGGLAEILSTDTQYF.